This T cell receptor beta chain was captured in a study of cytotoxic CD8 clonotypes in ibrutinib-treated CLL. V gave up 0 bases and J gave up 1 base; unmatched junction bases: 11. The CDR3 totals 18 residues. Germline lookup yields CDR1 SGDLS and CDR2 YYNGEE. Study outcomes and limitations: Starting clonality was above that of age-matched healthy donors and tracked circulating CD8+ T-cell counts. Contraction or stability on treatment characterized the public clonotypes, which were uncommon.

The source of roughly 1.9 micrograms of genomic DNA for TCR beta libraries was cryopreserved PBMCs. This clone showed up just once. Its target is not known. Repertoires were generated with immunoSEQ multiplex PCR, while TCRdb's copy carries only in-frame clones and drops some. The table records around 33,000 clones, about 70% of them present only once. The V and J genes are TRBV9 and TRBJ2-3; 7 bases are a match to TRBD2. This material consisted of PBMCs, taken before ibrutinib treatment. This clonotype originated in a human donor with chronic lymphocytic leukemia. CDR3 DNA: TGTGCCAGCAGCGTAGCTGGTGGGCCTAGCGGCGGCACAGATACGCAGTATTTT. This encodes CASSVAGGPSGGTDTQYF.